The 24 T cell receptor beta chains reported below all come from one sample, sequenced in a study of T-cell memory formation after mild COVID-19. TCRdb ran MiXCR on the 5' RACE reads and lists one entry per CDR3 protein. The sample shows a few hundred thousand distinct CDR3 sequences, around 24% of them seen only once. The sample taken for sequencing was PBMCs or a T cell subset sorted from them (not recorded which). All receptors come from an adult woman who had mild COVID-19 (a few samples of this study predate the infection). Cell type and time point are not known.

A note on this clonotype: Given a much more abundant clone one base away, this may be a read error. The rearrangement links TRBV7-2 to TRBJ1-2; D call uncertain. Trimming stripped 6 bases from V and 9 bases from J, with 11 bases between. Germline V gives CDR1 SGHTA, CDR2 FQGNSA. The CDR3 is 11 amino acids. CDR3 nucleotide sequence: TGTGCCAGCAGATCCAAAATACGCTACACCTTC. Protein sequence: CASRSKIRYTF.

V is TRBV7-2 and J is TRBJ2-1; D is unclear. Trimming took 5 bases from V and 8 from J, leaving 19 bases between them. Germline CDR1 is SGHTA and CDR2 is FQGNSA. The CDR3 contains 15 residues. The CDR3 DNA follows: TGTGCCAGCAGCGCTACTCGGGCCCGCGCCCATGAGCAGTTCTTC. Protein sequence: CASSATRARAHEQFF.

The CDR3 nucleotides are TGTGCCAGCGGTATGGGAAGGGTTCCCGGGGAGCTGTTTTTT. The encoded protein is CASGMGRVPGELFF. The genes are TRBV6-1 and TRBJ2-2, with D hard to call. V was cut by 8 bases and J by 6 bases, with 16 bases left in between. This CDR3 comprises 14 residues. The V gene's germline CDR1 is MNHNS and CDR2 SASEGT.

V usage is TRBV7-9 and J usage is TRBJ2-3, with unresolved D. Per germline, CDR1 SEHNR and CDR2 FQNEAQ (reference sequence). The CDR3 length is 13 residues. The V end lost 8 bases, the J end lost 2 bases, and 11 bases lay between the germline ends. The CDR3 is CASQVGPTDTQYF. In nucleotides, the CDR3 is TGTGCCAGCCAAGTGGGTCCCACAGATACGCAGTATTTT.

CDR3 region: CASRTSGITDTQYF. The CDR3 nucleotides read TGTGCCAGCCGGACTAGCGGGATCACAGATACGCAGTATTTT. This chain joins TRBV12-3 or TRBV12-4 and TRBJ2-3; TRBD2 matches 12 bases. The CDR3 is 14 amino acids. The ends lost 8 bases at V and 2 bases at J; junction bases unmatched: 2.

The rearrangement uses TRBV6-5 and TRBJ1-1; a weak D match, TRBD1 (6 bases). This CDR3 is 13 amino acids long. Germline V lookup: CDR1 MNHEY, CDR2 SVGAGI. The ends were cut back, 6 bases at V and 0 bases at J, with 8 bases in the middle. DNA for the CDR3: TGTGCCAGCAGCCGGACAGTGAACACTGAAGCTTTCTTT. Its protein is CASSRTVNTEAFF.

This rearrangement joins TRBV29-1 to TRBJ1-2; D gene unclear. The V end was cut by 8 bases, the J end by 6 bases, with 13 bases between. The germline CDR1 and CDR2 sequences are SQVTM and ANQGSEA. The CDR3 is 11 residues long. CDR3 amino acids: CSSEVDNGYTF. CDR3 sequence (DNA): TGCAGCTCGGAAGTCGATAATGGCTACACCTTC.

The CDR3 is CATSGGPVGTDTQYF. CDR3 DNA: TGTGCCACCAGTGGAGGGCCGGTAGGCACAGATACGCAGTATTTT. The gene calls are TRBV24-1 and TRBJ2-3; perhaps TRBD2 as D (5 bases). From germline, CDR1 is KGHDR and CDR2 SFDVKD. The CDR3 contains 15 residues. The V gene lost 5 bases and the J gene lost 1 base, with 12 bases spanning the gap.

This clonotype was seen only a few times. The rearrangement uses TRBV4-3 and TRBJ1-5, with D uncertain. The CDR3 is 15 amino acids. In germline, CDR1 is LGHNA, CDR2 YSLEER. Deletions cut 0 bases from V and 5 bases from J, with 11 bases between. CDR3 region: CASSQDFSWDQPQHF. The CDR3 DNA is TGCGCCAGCAGCCAAGATTTTTCGTGGGATCAGCCCCAGCATTTT.

The chain is built from TRBV7-9 and TRBJ2-1; 10 bases match TRBD1. V lost 7 bases to trimming and J lost 7 bases; unmatched junction nucleotides: 13. CDR1 and CDR2 (germline): SEHNR, FQNEAQ (reference sequence). This CDR3 has 16 amino acids. The chain's CDR3 is CASTPMKGQGWNEQFF. The CDR3 DNA sequence: TGTGCCAGCACCCCCATGAAGGGACAGGGGTGGAATGAGCAGTTCTTC.

This clonotype was seen only a few times. The chain is built from TRBV9 and TRBJ2-2, with unresolved D. This CDR3 region has 14 residues. The V end was cut by 0 bases, the J end by 1 base, with 4 bases between. CDR1 is SGDLS and CDR2 is YYNGEE in the germline V gene. The DNA of the CDR3 is TGTGCCAGCAGCGTAGGTTTGAACACCGGGGAGCTGTTTTTT. Translated: CASSVGLNTGELFF.

The chain combines TRBV7-9 with TRBJ2-3; 11 positions match TRBD2. The CDR3 is made up of 18 amino acids. V dropped 4 bases and J dropped 0; count of bases not matched to a gene: 9. CDR1 is SEHNR, CDR2 FQNEAQ, per germline (reference sequence). The CDR3 reads CASSSRLAGGYSTDTQYF. The CDR3, as DNA: TGTGCCAGCAGCTCCCGGCTAGCGGGGGGCTATAGCACAGATACGCAGTATTTT. Looking up the rest from reference TRBV7-9 and TRBJ2-3 gives the full variable domain: DTGVSQNPRHKITKRGQNVTFRCDPISEHNRLYWYRQTLGQGPEFLTYFQNEAQLEKSRLLSDRFSAERPKGSFSTLEIQRTEQGDSAMYLCASSSRLAGGYSTDTQYFGPGTRLTVL.

In DNA form, the CDR3 reads TGTGCCAGCAGTGGGGGGTCCCCCTTGGGGGAGCTGTTTTTT. Translating it yields CASSGGSPLGELFF. This chain connects TRBV2 to TRBJ2-2; D is perhaps TRBD1 or TRBD2 (5 bases each). Germline CDR1 is SNHLY and CDR2 is FYNNEI. The CDR3 has 14 residues. Trimming removed 4 bases at V and 8 bases at J, with 14 bases between.

This clonotype was observed a handful of times. The chain combines TRBV29-1 with TRBJ1-2, with unresolved D. The CDR3 extends over 12 amino acids. V lost 0 bases, J lost 8 bases, and 10 bases lay in between. The germline gives CDR1 SQVTM, CDR2 ANQGSEA. The CDR3 region has the DNA TGCAGCGTTGAAGAACTGGCAGACGGCTACACCTTC. Translated, it gives CSVEELADGYTF.

This clonotype occurred a few times. The rearrangement joins TRBV18 to TRBJ2-1; TRBD2 matches 8 bases. Unmatched junction bases numbered 4, after V lost 3 bases and J lost 0 bases. CDR1 is KGHSH and CDR2 is LQKENI in the germline V gene. The CDR3 is 16 amino acids. CDR3 protein: CASSPPGGPSYNEQFF. CDR3 nucleotides: TGTGCCAGCTCACCCCCGGGGGGGCCCTCCTACAATGAGCAGTTCTTC.

This clonotype was observed a few times. V usage is TRBV7-6 and J usage is TRBJ1-5, with 7 bases matching TRBD1. Germline loops: CDR1 SGHVS, CDR2 FNYEAQ. The CDR3 sequence is 14 residues long. V shed 5 bases and J 7 bases; nucleotides not matched to a gene: 8. The CDR3 DNA reads as TGTGCCAGCAGCCCAAGACAGGGTGGACAGCCCCAGCATTTT. Protein sequence: CASSPRQGGQPQHF.

The J gene is TRBJ2-3, the V gene TRBV12-3 or TRBV12-4; 9 bases are a match to TRBD1. The CDR3 length is 15 residues. With V trimmed by 6 bases and J by 4 bases, 8 bases remained unmatched. CDR3 loop: CASSFTGGRADTQYF. CDR3 nucleotides: TGTGCCAGCAGCTTTACAGGGGGCCGGGCAGATACGCAGTATTTT.

The chain links TRBV6-5 to TRBJ2-7; D gene ambiguous. The CDR3 extends over 17 amino acids. The germline CDR1 and CDR2 sequences are MNHEY and SVGAGI. Between the trimmed V and J ends, which lost 2 bases and 1 base, there was a span of 18 bases. Here the CDR3 DNA reads TGTGCCAGCAGTTACGACATTAGATCCTATGGGTCCTACGAGCAGTACTTC. This sequence encodes CASSYDIRSYGSYEQYF.

V and J are TRBV11-3 and TRBJ2-3; perhaps TRBD2 as D (5 bases). Germline assignment: CDR1 SGHNT and CDR2 YENEEA. The CDR3 totals 16 residues. V lost 0 bases and J 2 bases, leaving 12 bases between the germline ends. The CDR3 nucleotides read TGTGCCAGCAGCTTAGATCATCCTAGCTTCACAGATACGCAGTATTTT. Translation: CASSLDHPSFTDTQYF.

The chain joins TRBV27 to TRBJ2-7, with 7 bases aligning to TRBD1. Germline assignment: CDR1 MNHEY and CDR2 SMNVEV (reference sequence). V dropped 3 bases and J dropped 7; count of bases not matched to a gene: 6. The CDR3 runs to 13 residues. CDR3 region: CASSFLTGREQYF. The CDR3 DNA sequence: TGTGCCAGCAGTTTCCTGACAGGGCGGGAGCAGTACTTC.

The chain links TRBV29-1 to TRBJ2-3, with 10 bases matching TRBD1. V gave up 3 bases and J gave up 1 base; unmatched junction bases: 1. The CDR3 has 14 residues. Germline V gene sequence: CDR1 SQVTM, CDR2 ANQGSEA. The CDR3 here is CSVDGQGGTDTQYF. The CDR3 nucleotides read TGCAGCGTTGACGGACAGGGGGGCACAGATACGCAGTATTTT.

The chain combines TRBV7-2 with TRBJ1-3; D might be TRBD1 (6 bases). The CDR3 has 14 residues. The V end was cut by 5 bases, the J end by 1 base, with 9 bases between. Germline V gene lookup returns CDR1 SGHTA and CDR2 FQGNSA. This chain's CDR3 is CASSVGQSGNTIYF. For the CDR3, the DNA is TGTGCCAGCAGCGTCGGACAGTCTGGAAACACCATATATTTT.

This chain connects TRBV6-1 to TRBJ1-2; 7 positions match TRBD1. This CDR3 contains 15 residues. The ends lost 4 bases at V and 5 bases at J; junction bases unmatched: 10. Germline V gene sequence: CDR1 MNHNS, CDR2 SASEGT. The CDR3 sequence: CASSGETGSTYGYTF. CDR3 sequence (DNA): TGTGCCAGCAGTGGGGAGACAGGGAGTACGTATGGCTACACCTTC.

This clonotype was counted between two and nine times. The chain uses TRBV7-2 and TRBJ2-5, with 13 bases fitting TRBD2. The V gene end was trimmed by 5 bases and the J gene end by 3 bases; junction bases not matched to a gene: 6. From germline, CDR1 is SGHTA and CDR2 FQGNSA. This CDR3 is 16 amino acids long. Here the CDR3 DNA reads TGTGCCAGCAGCCGAGGGACTAGCGGGAAAGAAGAGACCCAGTACTTC. Translating gives CASSRGTSGKEETQYF.